This TCR beta chain was retrieved from a study of shared clonotypes between healthy human individuals. Using immunoSEQ multiplex PCR, the repertoire was profiled, and TCRdb retains in-frame clones only, with some absent. The table lists 2.5 million or so clones, more than 90% of them singletons. The length of the CDR3 is 15 residues. Germline assignment: CDR1 SGHAT and CDR2 FQNNGV. V was trimmed by 5 bases and J by 12 bases, leaving 23 bases between them. Sequenced: naive CD4+ T cells sorted from blood. As to subset: CD45RA+ positively selected. The rearrangement joins TRBV11-2 to TRBJ2-1; no clear D. This receptor was obtained from a man aged 18 to 30 in good health. DNA for the CDR3: TGTGCCAGCAGCCCGAGAGGTGCGTACAGCAGGACGCAGTTCTTC. Amino acids: CASSPRGAYSRTQFF.